The 29 T cell receptor beta chains below come from one sample, sequenced in a study of somatic mutations in cytotoxic T cells in rheumatoid arthritis. Some clones are missing from TCRdb's copy, which holds only in-frame ones; the method was immunoSEQ multiplex PCR. The sample shows about 10,000 clones, around four fifths of them seen only once. The source material was CD8+ T cells sorted from blood. These receptors were taken from a man aged 50 or older in good health.

The chain is built from TRBV10-3 and TRBJ1-2; 11 positions match TRBD1. Germline V gives CDR1 ENHRY, CDR2 SYGVKD. After removal of 9 bases from V and 5 bases from J, the junction contained 2 bases not matched to a gene. The CDR3 spans 12 residues. As DNA, the CDR3 is TGTGCCATTGGGACAGGGGGATATGGCTACACCTTC. It translates to CAIGTGGYGYTF.

This chain uses TRBV10-3 with TRBJ2-1; 13 bases agree with TRBD2. Looked up from germline, CDR1 is ENHRY and CDR2 is SYGVKD. The CDR3 has 18 residues. V shed 4 bases and J 0 bases; nucleotides not matched to a gene: 6. CDR3 coding DNA: TGTGCCATCAGTGGGGGGACTAGCGGGATCAGCTCCTACAATGAGCAGTTCTTC. It specifies CAISGGTSGISSYNEQFF.

The chain recombines TRBV6-6 with TRBJ2-2; a weak D match, TRBD2 (6 bases). With 6 bases removed from V and 8 bases from J, the gap between germline ends came to 13 bases. Germline loops: CDR1 MNHNY, CDR2 SVGAGI (reference sequence). The length of the CDR3 is 13 residues. CDR3 coding DNA: TGTGCCAGCAGCAATAACGGGGGAGGGGAGCTGTTTTTT. Translated, it gives CASSNNGGGELFF.

The rearrangement uses TRBV5-6 and TRBJ2-3, with a possible D match to TRBD2 (6 bases). The germline gives CDR1 SGHDT, CDR2 YYEEEE. The CDR3 has 16 residues. Trimming removed 4 bases at V and 0 bases at J, with 15 bases between. DNA of the CDR3: TGTGCCAGCAGCAGGGTAGGAGGGGTAAGCACAGATACGCAGTATTTT. Residues: CASSRVGGVSTDTQYF.

The chain is built from TRBV7-9 and TRBJ2-1; 10 bases agree with TRBD2. CDR3 length: 15 amino acids. Germline CDR1 SEHNR, CDR2 FQNEAQ (reference sequence). The V segment lost 2 bases and the J segment 7 bases; nucleotides outside the gene matches: 5. The CDR3 here is CASSLSSGRLNEQFF. Here the CDR3 DNA reads TGTGCCAGCAGCTTATCTAGCGGGAGATTAAATGAGCAGTTCTTC.

V usage is TRBV5-6 and J usage is TRBJ2-7; 10 bases map to TRBD1. CDR3 length: 14 amino acids. V trimming: 3 bases; J trimming: 4 bases; junction bases outside the gene matches: 4. The germline CDR1 and CDR2 sequences are SGHDT and YYEEEE. The CDR3 region has the DNA TGTGCCAGCAGCTGGGACAGGGGAGGTTACGAGCAGTACTTC. This translates into CASSWDRGGYEQYF.

The sample holds a few counts of this clone. The V and J genes are TRBV27 and TRBJ1-1; D is possibly TRBD1 (6 bases). This CDR3 is built from 16 residues. The V end was cut by 2 bases, the J end by 7 bases, with 20 bases between. Germline CDR1 is MNHEY and CDR2 is SMNVEV (reference sequence). CDR3 sequence: CASSLKGGGGGGEAFF. DNA for the CDR3: TGTGCCAGCAGTTTAAAGGGGGGCGGTGGGGGGGGTGAAGCTTTCTTT.

A single count supports this clone. V and J are TRBV9 and TRBJ1-2, with TRBD1 matching over 7 bases. Germline lookup yields CDR1 SGDLS and CDR2 YYNGEE. Trimming at V came to 3 bases and at J to 7 bases, leaving 9 bases not matched to a gene. The CDR3 loop spans 14 amino acids. The CDR3 sequence: CASSAGDRALGYTF. CDR3 bases: TGTGCCAGCAGCGCCGGAGACAGGGCCCTTGGCTACACCTTC. The full variable domain, rest sourced from reference TRBV9 and TRBJ1-2, is DSGVTQTPKHLITATGQRVTLRCSPRSGDLSVYWYQQSLDQGLQFLIQYYNGEERAKGNILERFSAQQFPDLHSELNLSSLELGDSALYFCASSAGDRALGYTFGSGTRLTVV.

The V gene is TRBV11-2, the J gene TRBJ2-1; 9 bases line up with TRBD2. The CDR3 loop spans 15 amino acids. The trim removed 1 base at V and 7 bases at J, leaving 5 bases unmatched. Germline V lookup: CDR1 SGHAT, CDR2 FQNNGV. The CDR3, as DNA: TGTGCCAGCAGCTTAGTGGTTAGCGGGAGTAATGAGCAGTTCTTC. Its translation: CASSLVVSGSNEQFF.

The chain carries TRBV5-1 and TRBJ2-7; TRBD2 agrees at 9 bases. V shed 6 bases and J 1 base; nucleotides not matched to a gene: 2. The CDR3 extends over 13 amino acids. From germline, CDR1 is SGHRS and CDR2 YFSETQ. The CDR3 loop is CASKAGGSYEQYF. CDR3 sequence (DNA): TGCGCCAGCAAGGCGGGGGGGTCCTACGAGCAGTACTTC.

J is TRBJ1-1 and V is TRBV6-6; D uncertain. The germline V and J ends were trimmed by 7 bases and 7 bases, with 13 bases remaining between them. CDR3 length: 12 amino acids. Germline CDR1 MNHNY, CDR2 SVGAGI (reference sequence). The CDR3 reads CASIKRGSEAFF. The CDR3 DNA sequence: TGTGCCAGCATCAAACGAGGTAGTGAAGCTTTCTTT.

The V gene is TRBV9, the J gene TRBJ2-4; no clear D. The CDR3 runs to 15 residues. V lost 4 bases, J lost 0 bases, and 11 bases lay in between. Germline CDR1 and CDR2: SGDLS and YYNGEE. The CDR3 is CASSPGDIAKNIQYF. CDR3 nucleotides: TGTGCCAGCAGCCCCGGTGATATAGCCAAAAACATTCAGTACTTC.

This clone has more than one count but fewer than ten. The J gene is TRBJ2-7, the V gene TRBV7-9; 9 bases agree with TRBD1. The CDR3 is made up of 14 amino acids. After removal of 8 bases from V and 5 bases from J, the junction contained 10 bases not matched to a gene. CDR1 and CDR2 from the germline V gene are SEHNR and FQNEAQ (reference sequence). The CDR3 DNA follows: TGTGCCAGCCGCACCCCCGGGACAGGGAACGAGCAGTACTTC. Amino acid sequence: CASRTPGTGNEQYF.

The chain links TRBV9 to TRBJ1-1, with TRBD1 matching over 12 bases. The CDR3 is 16 amino acids. V dropped 3 bases and J dropped 0; count of bases not matched to a gene: 3. In germline, CDR1 is SGDLS, CDR2 YYNGEE. CDR3 nucleotide sequence: TGTGCCAGCAGCGCCGGGACAGGGGGCTTGAACACTGAAGCTTTCTTT. This translates into CASSAGTGGLNTEAFF.

The rearrangement uses TRBV7-9 and TRBJ1-1; no firm D call. The CDR3 contains 12 residues. Looked up from germline, CDR1 is SEHNR and CDR2 is FQNEAQ (reference sequence). The V and J ends lost 3 bases and 3 bases respectively, with 5 bases between them. In nucleotides, the CDR3 is TGTGCCAGCAGCTTTCCCTACACTGAAGCTTTCTTT. As protein: CASSFPYTEAFF.

In nucleotides, the CDR3 is TGTGCCAGCAGTCCCCAATTCGGGGGCGAGCAGTACTTC. Residues: CASSPQFGGEQYF. This chain uses TRBV27 with TRBJ2-7; possible D gene TRBD2, 6 bases. The germline V and J ends were trimmed by 5 bases and 6 bases, with 14 bases remaining between them. CDR1 is MNHEY and CDR2 is SMNVEV in the germline V gene (reference sequence). The CDR3 length is 13 residues.

This chain connects TRBV7-9 to TRBJ1-4; 7 bases are a match to TRBD1. With 4 bases clipped from V and 9 bases from J, the junction kept 8 bases outside the gene matches. From germline, CDR1 is SEHNR and CDR2 FQNEAQ (reference sequence). CDR3 length equals 14 residues. CDR3 DNA sequence: TGTGCCAGCAGCTCCAACAGGGGTCGTAAAAAACTGTTTTTT. Its protein is CASSSNRGRKKLFF.

A few counts support this clone. The chain has TRBV11-2 and TRBJ1-1; D uncertain. The CDR3 totals 14 residues. Trimming took off 2 bases at V and 0 bases at J, with 7 bases between the two ends. CDR1 is SGHAT, CDR2 FQNNGV, per germline. CDR3 nucleotides: TGTGCCAGCAGCTTATCGGGGTTGAACACTGAAGCTTTCTTT. Translation gives CASSLSGLNTEAFF.

This clone was seen only once. V gene TRBV14 combines with J gene TRBJ1-1, with 7 bases lining up with TRBD1. The J segment lost 8 bases and the V segment lost 6 bases, leaving 15 bases of the junction unmatched. The CDR3 is made up of 15 amino acids. The germline gives CDR1 SGHDN, CDR2 FVKESK. The CDR3 protein is CASRRTGTAEMEAFF. CDR3 DNA sequence: TGTGCCAGCAGGCGAACCGGGACAGCTGAGATGGAAGCTTTCTTT.

J is TRBJ2-7 and V is TRBV7-9; a possible D gene is TRBD2 (5 bases). The V gene lost 2 bases and the J gene lost 3 bases, with 11 bases spanning the gap. CDR3 length equals 14 residues. CDR1 and CDR2 (germline): SEHNR, FQNEAQ (reference sequence). The CDR3 is CASSLSSRDYEQYF. CDR3 coding DNA: TGTGCCAGCAGCTTATCATCCCGGGACTACGAGCAGTACTTC.

The V gene is TRBV9, the J gene TRBJ2-3, with 10 bases fitting TRBD2. The CDR3 spans 15 residues. V gave up 3 bases and J gave up 2 bases; unmatched junction bases: 3. The germline CDR1 and CDR2 sequences are SGDLS and YYNGEE. The CDR3 DNA reads TGTGCCAGCAGCGAACTAGCGGGGCTCACAGATACGCAGTATTTT. Protein: CASSELAGLTDTQYF.

By frequency in the sample, this clone is medium-sized (0.01 to 0.1%). V and J are TRBV6-5 and TRBJ2-1, with D hard to call. Germline loops: CDR1 MNHEY, CDR2 SVGAGI. The CDR3 runs 15 residues. V gave up 5 bases and J gave up 0 bases, with 11 bases separating them. The CDR3 sequence is CASSQTHSSYNEQFF. CDR3 in DNA: TGTGCCAGCAGTCAGACCCACAGCTCCTACAATGAGCAGTTCTTC.

About this clone itself: A read error is the likely source, as a far larger clone sits one nucleotide away. J is TRBJ1-2 and V is TRBV28, with D uncertain. There are 12 residues in the CDR3. V was clipped by 4 bases and J by 8 bases, with 11 bases between them. Germline loops: CDR1 MDHEN, CDR2 SYDVKM. In nucleotides, the CDR3 is TGTGCCAGCAGTTCGAGTATAGTGGGCTACACCTTC. This encodes CASSSSIVGYTF.

The chain employs TRBV11-2 and TRBJ2-7; 7 positions agree with TRBD2. Germline V CDR1 and CDR2: SGHAT, FQNNGV. CDR3 length: 13 residues. The V and J ends lost 5 bases and 9 bases, in that order; junction bases with no gene match: 10. The DNA of the CDR3 is TGTGCCAGCAGCCCCGGGACTCAGCGGGGGCAGTACTTC. The encoded protein is CASSPGTQRGQYF.

The chain couples TRBV5-6 to TRBJ2-7; 7 bases map to TRBD1. Germline CDR1 reads SGHDT; CDR2 reads YYEEEE. The CDR3 runs 13 residues. V shed 6 bases, J shed 7 bases, and the junction held 10 bases outside the gene matches. Written as DNA, the CDR3 is TGTGCCAGCAACTACGGACAGGTCAAAGAGCAGTACTTC. Its protein is CASNYGQVKEQYF.

The chain joins TRBV25-1 to TRBJ1-5, with D possibly matching TRBD1 (5 bases). Germline-derived CDR1 and CDR2 are MGHDK and SYGVNS. The CDR3 extends over 15 amino acids. The germline V and J ends were trimmed by 9 bases and 0 bases, with 15 bases remaining between them. CDR3 sequence (DNA): TGTGCCAGTTGGCTACAGGCGGATAGCAATCAGCCCCAGCATTTT. This gives the protein CASWLQADSNQPQHF.

The chain joins TRBV18 to TRBJ2-5; perhaps TRBD2 as D (5 bases). The CDR3 loop spans 16 amino acids. The germline V and J ends were trimmed by 3 bases and 5 bases, with 19 bases remaining between them. The germline V gene has CDR1 KGHSH and CDR2 LQKENI. The CDR3 is CASSPRESSASETQYF. The CDR3 coding sequence is TGTGCCAGCTCACCTAGAGAGAGTAGCGCTTCCGAGACCCAGTACTTC.

This clone was seen a few times. The chain combines TRBV5-1 with TRBJ2-7; 11 nucleotides align to TRBD1. The CDR3 is 15 residues long. V was clipped by 4 bases and J by 3 bases; unmatched bases: 6. Germline V gene data show CDR1 as SGHRS and CDR2 as YFSETQ. The DNA of the CDR3 is TGCGCCAGCAGCCCGGGACAGGGGGAAGGCTACGAGCAGTACTTC. Its translation: CASSPGQGEGYEQYF.

The sample holds one count of this clone. The V call is TRBV9, the J call TRBJ1-1, with D possibly TRBD1 on 5 matching bases. V was clipped by 5 bases and J by 1 base, with 12 bases between them. This CDR3 contains 14 residues. The V gene's germline CDR1 is SGDLS and CDR2 YYNGEE. CDR3 nucleotide sequence: TGTGCCAGCAGGCCGGGGGATGCGAACACTGAAGCTTTCTTT. This gives the protein CASRPGDANTEAFF. Filled out from reference TRBV9 and TRBJ1-1, the complete variable domain reads DSGVTQTPKHLITATGQRVTLRCSPRSGDLSVYWYQQSLDQGLQFLIQYYNGEERAKGNILERFSAQQFPDLHSELNLSSLELGDSALYFCASRPGDANTEAFFGQGTRLTVV.